This T cell receptor (beta chain) is from a study of blood T cell repertoires in COVID-19. Study background: Sources were T cells, B-cell-depleted T cells, or PBMCs; the material itself was cDNA or gDNA.

This clone has just a few counts. Original methodology: Amplified reference gene primers provided the basis for estimating nucleated cell counts. The repertoire was sequenced with immunoSEQ multiplex PCR; TCRdb's copy has only in-frame clones and lacks some. The DNA gave D and trimming, while V, J and clone size come from that table. The table has about 220,000 clones, around 80% seen once; the top ten hold 5.5% to 8.5%. The sequence derives from a woman aged 70-85 years with acute or convalescent COVID-19. Source material: peripheral blood.

CDR3 protein: CASRATGEDWSPLHF. The CDR3 DNA sequence: TGTGCCAGCAGGGCGACAGGGGAGGATTGGTCACCCCTCCACTTT. The chain combines TRBV2 with TRBJ1-6, with 8 positions matching TRBD1. V dropped 6 bases and J dropped 10; count of bases not matched to a gene: 11. Germline V gene lookup returns CDR1 SNHLY and CDR2 FYNNEI. The CDR3 totals 15 residues.